This T cell receptor (beta chain) was recovered during a study of blood T cell repertoires in COVID-19 (dated by TCRdb to 2020 to 2021). For context, the study as a whole: Samples from collaborators originated in the United States, Italy and Spain and spanned both the acute and convalescent phases of COVID-19. The prospective study material was composed of cDNA or gDNA derived from T cells, B-cell-depleted T cells, or PBMCs. The dataset comprised deeply sampled blood TCRbeta repertoires from subjects exposed to, actively infected with, or recovered from COVID-19. The repertoires were made available in a free public database intended to serve as a resource for research on the immune response to SARS-CoV-2. Samples came from the ongoing ImmuneRACE study (first 160 participants) plus 1,254 subjects from 6 global collaborators. The sample metadata nearly always contained a de-identified subject ID, COVID-19 status, age in years and sex. Where available, HLA class I and class II types were taken from metadata supplied by the sample provider and were not determined by assay-based typing.

The CDR1 and CDR2 encoded by the germline V gene (reference sequence) are LNHDA and SQIVND. V is trimmed back by 6 bases and J by 3 bases, and the junction contains 6 bases that no gene match accounts for. Taken from cysteine to phenylalanine, the CDR3 has 14 residues. Left in the record is the CDR3 DNA by itself, 42 bases read in frame from the first base. Details on this clone: Its antigen is currently not known. Base qualities were left out, and no much larger clone turns up one base away.

TCRbeta CDR3 regions were amplified from genomic DNA using the immunoSEQ Assay, a bias-controlled multiplex PCR. Processing in the source paper ran as follows. Nucleated cell counts per sample were estimated from amplification of reference gene primers within the assay. To quantify the absolute abundance of each unique TCRbeta CDR3 rearrangement, sequence reads were collapsed and filtered. For each sample, productive Simpson clonality was calculated by taking the square root of Simpson's diversity index across productive rearrangements. Not all clones reach the TCRdb copy of this immuneACCESS table, which keeps in-frame sequences only. Checked studies attribute under half of the gap to unresolved V genes and leave the rest unexplained. That table furnishes V, J and clone size, whereas the DNA furnished D and trimming. The sample table holds around 140,000 clones, of which roughly four fifths were seen once. Of the sample, approximately 14% falls within the top ten clones.

What the authors observed across the whole study: The amount of clinical and demographic metadata varied by source and participant and was provided uncurated.

Collaborating institutions collected whole blood in K2EDTA tubes following their own protocols. For TCRbeta analysis, collaborators shipped samples in one of three forms: frozen whole blood, isolated PBMCs, or DNA extracted from either of those sample types. The TCR comes from a human donor with acute or convalescent COVID-19. The donor label of this sample is uncertain. Sample: peripheral blood. The chain is encoded by TRBV19 joined to TRBJ1-2, and 8 junctional nucleotides match TRBD1. The CDR3 protein is CASRYGQGHYGYTF. In nucleotide form, the sequence is TGTGCCAGTAGGTACGGACAGGGACACTATGGCTACACCTTC. Where the CDR3 stops, the reference TRBV19 and TRBJ1-2 genes take over; the full variable domain is DGGITQSPKYLFRKEGQNVTLSCEQNLNHDAMYWYRQDPGQGLRLIYYSQIVNDFQKGDIAEGYSVSREKKESFPLTVTSAQKNPTAFYLCASRYGQGHYGYTFGSGTRLTVV.